The 12 T cell receptor beta chains below come from one sample, sequenced in a study of cytomegalovirus exposure and HLA in healthy donors. Clones were sequenced by immunoSEQ multiplex PCR, and TCRdb holds only the in-frame ones, with some missing. The data contain tens of thousands of clones, roughly 95% of them singletons. Sequenced material: PBMCs. The receptors were gathered from a woman aged 18 to 35 in good health and CMV-seropositive.

A single count supports this clone. The V call is TRBV11-1, the J call TRBJ2-7, with TRBD1 identical over 7 bases. CDR1 SGHAT and CDR2 FQDESV come from the germline V gene (reference sequence). V trimming: 1 base; J trimming: 3 bases; junction bases outside the gene matches: 9. There are 16 residues in the CDR3. This CDR3 is CASSLDQGDAVYEQYF. In DNA, the CDR3 is TGTGCCAGCAGCTTAGACCAGGGGGACGCCGTCTACGAGCAGTACTTC.

The chain is built from TRBV28 and TRBJ2-3; a weak D match, TRBD2 (6 bases). Germline V gives CDR1 MDHEN, CDR2 SYDVKM. Trimming removed 3 bases at V and 3 bases at J, with 19 bases between. CDR3 size: 17 residues. The CDR3 spells CASSFSHPTGGTDTQYF. The CDR3 nucleotides are TGTGCCAGCAGTTTCTCCCATCCGACCGGGGGAACAGATACGCAGTATTTT.

The gene calls are TRBV11-2 and TRBJ1-1; D perhaps matches TRBD1 (5 bases). The germline V gene encodes CDR1 SGHAT and CDR2 FQNNGV. Trimming pared 0 bases from V and 5 bases from J, leaving 13 bases between. CDR3 size: 15 residues. This chain's CDR3 is CASSLDAREGTEAFF. In DNA form, the CDR3 reads TGTGCCAGCAGCTTAGATGCGAGGGAGGGGACTGAAGCTTTCTTT.

The V gene is TRBV28, the J gene TRBJ2-1; 9 bases agree with TRBD1. V gave up 4 bases and J gave up 8 bases; unmatched junction bases: 9. Germline V lookup: CDR1 MDHEN, CDR2 SYDVKM. The CDR3 length is 15 residues. The chain's CDR3 is CASSSGTGILHEQFF. CDR3 bases: TGTGCCAGCAGTTCCGGGACAGGGATCTTGCATGAGCAGTTCTTC.

The rearrangement links TRBV11-3 to TRBJ2-7, with D possibly TRBD2 on 6 matching bases. The CDR3 spans 15 residues. Germline-derived CDR1 and CDR2 are SGHNT and YENEEA. V was pared by 5 bases and J by 5 bases, with 19 bases between. CDR3 region: CASSAESRRGHEQYF. The CDR3 DNA reads TGTGCCAGCAGCGCAGAAAGCAGGAGGGGCCACGAGCAGTACTTC. The full variable domain, completed using reference TRBV11-3 and TRBJ2-7, is EAGVVQSPRYKIIEKKQPVAFWCNPISGHNTLYWYLQNLGQGPELLIRYENEEAVDDSQLPKDRFSAERLKGVDSTLKIQPAELGDSAVYLCASSAESRRGHEQYFGPGTRLTVT.

V and J are TRBV28 and TRBJ2-7, with a weak D call TRBD1 (5 bases). With 3 bases removed from V and 6 bases from J, the gap between germline ends came to 18 bases. Germline V gene lookup returns CDR1 MDHEN and CDR2 SYDVKM. The CDR3 consists of 15 residues. The DNA of the CDR3 is TGTGCCAGCAGTTTGACCCCCAGGGCAATTGGCGAGCAGTACTTC. Residues: CASSLTPRAIGEQYF.

This sequence joins TRBV28 and TRBJ2-4; perhaps TRBD1 as D (7 bases). CDR3 length equals 14 residues. Between the trimmed V and J ends, which lost 5 bases and 8 bases, there was a span of 16 bases. Germline V gene lookup returns CDR1 MDHEN and CDR2 SYDVKM. The CDR3 region is CASSPPGGRDIQYF. The CDR3 nucleotides are TGTGCCAGCAGTCCCCCAGGGGGGCGTGACATTCAGTACTTC. Based on the CDR3 plus reference TRBV28 and TRBJ2-4, the full variable domain is DVKVTQSSRYLVKRTGEKVFLECVQDMDHENMFWYRQDPGLGLRLIYFSYDVKMKEKGDIPEGYSVSREKKERFSLILESASTNQTSMYLCASSPPGGRDIQYFGAGTRLSVL.

V is TRBV21-1 and J is TRBJ1-2; the table's D call, TRBD1, was not checked against the DNA. TRBV21-1 is a pseudogene locus. The CDR3 is 15 amino acids. The CDR3 nucleotides read TGTGCCAGCAGCAAAGGACCAGGGGCTACCTATGGCTACACCTTC. This gives the protein CASSKGPGATYGYTF.

This chain uses TRBV14 with TRBJ2-3, with 7 bases fitting TRBD2. Germline V gene sequence: CDR1 SGHDN, CDR2 FVKESK. J lost 0 bases, V lost 4 bases, and 1 base had no gene match. There are 14 residues in the CDR3. CDR3 DNA: TGTGCCAGCAGCCTACTAGCGAGCACAGATACGCAGTATTTT. Amino acids: CASSLLASTDTQYF.

The chain uses TRBV29-1 and TRBJ1-2; TRBD1 might be the D (6 bases). CDR1 SQVTM and CDR2 ANQGSEA come from the germline V gene. The V end lost 4 bases, the J end lost 0 bases, and 12 bases lay between the germline ends. The CDR3 length is 14 residues. The CDR3 coding sequence is TGCAGCGTTGGGACAGACCCATCTAACTATGGCTACACCTTC. As protein: CSVGTDPSNYGYTF. Supplemented by reference TRBV29-1 and TRBJ1-2, the full variable domain reads SAVISQKPSRDICQRGTSLTIQCQVDSQVTMMFWYRQQPGQSLTLIATANQGSEATYESGFVIDKFPISRPNLTFSTLTVSNMSPEDSSIYLCSVGTDPSNYGYTFGSGTRLTVV.

The genes are TRBV7-2 and TRBJ2-2; D is uncertain. CDR3 length: 15 residues. V was trimmed by 5 bases and J by 0 bases, leaving 10 bases between them. Germline loops: CDR1 SGHTA, CDR2 FQGNSA. The CDR3 DNA follows: TGTGCCAGCAGCGTCCACGGTGCGAACACCGGGGAGCTGTTTTTT. Translating gives CASSVHGANTGELFF.

This clone was picked up one time. The genes are TRBV28 and TRBJ2-7, with TRBD2 matching over 8 bases. The germline CDR1 and CDR2 sequences are MDHEN and SYDVKM. The junction had 5 bases not matched to a gene; V was cut back by 6 bases and J by 4 bases. The CDR3 has 13 residues. This chain's CDR3 is CASRRGRSYEQYF. The DNA for the CDR3 is TGTGCCAGCAGGCGCGGGAGGTCATACGAGCAGTACTTC.